The TCR beta chain described here comes from a study of cytomegalovirus exposure and HLA in healthy donors. TCRdb's table, derived via immunoSEQ multiplex PCR, lists solely in-frame clones and lacks some. The table has some 310,000 clones, roughly 90% seen once; the top ten hold around 0.88%. In the case of this clone: As yet, its antigen is unknown.

It was the roughly 110-subject validation cohort, separate from the approximately 620-subject first cohort, to which the donors belonged. Overall study results and limits: Within the approximately 110 validation repertoires, first-cohort TCR clusters tended to co-occur, according to a later analysis. Generally TCR sequences proved uncommon, though certain public TCRs appeared in numerous donors. The study designated roughly 150 TCR beta chains cytomegalovirus-associated.

Deletions cut 1 base from V and 9 bases from J, with 10 bases between. Germline-derived CDR1 and CDR2 are SGHTA and FQGNSA. This CDR3 comprises 13 residues. The sample taken for sequencing was PBMCs. The rearrangement links TRBV7-2 to TRBJ2-1; D might be TRBD2 (5 bases). The TCR originated in a man in his thirties or forties in good health and CMV-seronegative. The CDR3 sequence is CASSLDYAGEQFF. The CDR3 nucleotides are TGTGCCAGCAGCTTAGATTACGCGGGTGAGCAGTTCTTC.